Listed here are 14 T cell receptor beta chains from one sample, sequenced in a study of T cell clonotyping in hematopoietic cell transplantation. TCRdb keeps only in-frame clones here, not all; method: immunoSEQ multiplex PCR. There are approximately 5,000 clones in the sample; just over 75% occur only once, and less than 25% lies in the top ten. Sequenced material: peripheral blood mononuclear cells, taken 100 days after allogeneic stem cell transplant. The receptors come from a male patient aged 60-69 years who had an allogeneic stem cell transplant, so T cells may come from the graft donor. Some clones in this sample may be carry-over from other donors' samples.

The J gene is TRBJ2-4, the V gene TRBV2, with D unresolved. The germline gives CDR1 SNHLY, CDR2 FYNNEI. This CDR3 has 14 amino acids. V lost 2 bases, J lost 0 bases, and 5 bases lay in between. CDR3 loop: CASSETIAKNIQYF. As DNA, the CDR3 is TGTGCCAGCAGTGAAACCATAGCCAAAAACATTCAGTACTTC.

The chain recombines TRBV5-1 with TRBJ2-7; D might be TRBD2 (6 bases). With 0 bases removed from V and 1 base from J, the gap between germline ends came to 14 bases. Per the germline V gene, CDR1 is SGHRS and CDR2 is YFSETQ. The CDR3 has 16 residues. The CDR3, as DNA: TGCGCCAGCAGCTTGGGGGAGGACGGGAGTTCCTACGAGCAGTACTTC. Protein sequence: CASSLGEDGSSYEQYF.

The V gene is TRBV27, the J gene TRBJ2-7, with 9 bases lining up with TRBD1. Germline CDR1 MNHEY, CDR2 SMNVEV (reference sequence). Losses at the gene ends were 5 bases for V and 4 bases for J; bases not matched to a gene: 9. The CDR3 length is 15 residues. CDR3: CASSQLPGQGYEQYF. In nucleotides, the CDR3 is TGTGCCAGCAGTCAACTACCGGGACAGGGTTACGAGCAGTACTTC.

This clone was observed a few times. The chain uses TRBV9 and TRBJ2-2, with 7 positions matching TRBD2. J gave up 3 bases and V 0 bases, and 5 bases lay outside the gene matches. Germline lookup yields CDR1 SGDLS and CDR2 YYNGEE. The CDR3 spans 16 residues. DNA for the CDR3: TGTGCCAGCAGCGTAGGGGCGACTAGCCACACCGGGGAGCTGTTTTTT. Protein sequence: CASSVGATSHTGELFF. The full variable domain, in which reference TRBV9 and TRBJ2-2 provide the parts outside the CDR3, is DSGVTQTPKHLITATGQRVTLRCSPRSGDLSVYWYQQSLDQGLQFLIQYYNGEERAKGNILERFSAQQFPDLHSELNLSSLELGDSALYFCASSVGATSHTGELFFGEGSRLTVL.

This clone was seen once. Given a far larger clone just one base away, this is likely a sequencing read error. This same CDR3 is encoded by further DNA sequences in the sample. The chain joins TRBV5-8 to TRBJ2-1; 8 bases are a match to TRBD1. J gave up 10 bases and V 4 bases, and 7 bases lay outside the gene matches. The CDR3 spans 13 residues. Germline V gene data show CDR1 as SGHTS and CDR2 as YDEGEE. The CDR3 DNA reads TGTGCCAGCAGCCCGAGGACAGGGCGCGAGCAGTTCTTC. The encoded protein is CASSPRTGREQFF.

This chain uses TRBV5-5 with TRBJ2-3; D not resolved. The CDR3 totals 14 residues. V lost 4 bases and J 0 bases, leaving 9 bases between the germline ends. Germline V gives CDR1 SGHKS, CDR2 YYEKEE (reference sequence). CDR3 DNA: TGTGCCAGCAGCCCATATCTTAGCACAGATACGCAGTATTTT. This sequence encodes CASSPYLSTDTQYF.

V is TRBV6-1 and J is TRBJ2-7, with 8 bases matching TRBD1. In germline, CDR1 is MNHNS, CDR2 SASEGT. With V trimmed by 3 bases and J by 4 bases, 2 bases remained unmatched. The CDR3 covers 13 residues. This CDR3 reads CASSDRGLYEQYF. CDR3 bases: TGTGCCAGCAGTGACAGGGGGCTATACGAGCAGTACTTC.

The genes are TRBV7-1 and TRBJ2-1; TRBD2 matches 11 bases. TRBV7-1 is marked as an open reading frame, function uncertain. V lost 8 bases, J lost 9 bases, and 12 bases stayed unmatched. There are 15 residues in the CDR3. The CDR3 is CASLMGASGRTEQFF. CDR3 bases: TGTGCCAGCCTCATGGGGGCTAGCGGGAGGACTGAGCAGTTCTTC.

In this sample, this clone turned up a few times. CDR3 nucleotide sequence: TGTGCCAGCAGACGAAGGTCAGGCCAAGAGACCCAGTACTTC. Translation: CASRRRSGQETQYF. The genes are TRBV6-5 and TRBJ2-5; D remains ambiguous. Looked up from germline, CDR1 is MNHEY and CDR2 is SVGAGI. The CDR3 sequence is 14 residues long. Trimming cost V 6 bases and J 1 base, with 12 bases left between them.

The chain has TRBV5-4 and TRBJ2-2, with 9 nucleotides matching TRBD1. The CDR3 runs to 15 residues. Trimming took 5 bases from V and 3 from J; bases not matched to a gene: 5. Germline CDR1 SGHNT, CDR2 YYREEE (reference sequence). The CDR3 bases are TGTGCCAGCAGTTCACAGGGGGCTGACACCGGGGAGCTGTTTTTT. Protein product: CASSSQGADTGELFF.

The chain uses TRBV28 and TRBJ2-1; 13 bases agree with TRBD2. CDR3 length equals 16 residues. CDR1 and CDR2 from the germline V gene are MDHEN and SYDVKM. The V and J ends lost 5 bases and 5 bases, in that order; junction bases with no gene match: 6. The CDR3 coding sequence is TGTGCCAGCAGTCCTACCGGGACTAGCGGGAACAATGAGCAGTTCTTC. Its protein is CASSPTGTSGNNEQFF.

V gene TRBV2 combines with J gene TRBJ2-2; D may match TRBD1 or TRBD2 (5 bases each). Trimming took off 3 bases at V and 6 bases at J, with 11 bases between the two ends. Germline V gene lookup returns CDR1 SNHLY and CDR2 FYNNEI. This CDR3 contains 14 residues. CDR3 protein: CASSDFQGAGELFF. CDR3 in DNA: TGTGCCAGCAGTGATTTCCAGGGAGCCGGGGAGCTGTTTTTT.

This clone is a singleton in its sample. This sequence joins TRBV28 and TRBJ2-5, with no clear D. The germline V gene encodes CDR1 MDHEN and CDR2 SYDVKM. The CDR3 runs to 13 residues. The V and J ends lost 3 bases and 5 bases respectively, with 10 bases between them. The CDR3 loop reads CASSLLELETQYF. CDR3 DNA sequence: TGTGCCAGCAGTTTGCTAGAGTTGGAGACCCAGTACTTC.

This chain connects TRBV9 to TRBJ2-7; TRBD2 aligns across 8 bases. The CDR3 has 15 residues. V dropped 0 bases and J dropped 3; count of bases not matched to a gene: 5. CDR1 and CDR2 from the germline V gene are SGDLS and YYNGEE. This CDR3 is CASSVVGSGNYEQYF. CDR3 sequence (DNA): TGTGCCAGCAGCGTAGTGGGTAGCGGGAACTACGAGCAGTACTTC.